What follows are 18 T cell receptor beta chains derived from one specimen sequenced in a study of blood T cells in healthy people across ages. A second PCR of roughly 7 to 11 cycles used a sample-barcoded 5' primer and a J-beta primer mix. TCRdb re-derived calls from the 5' RACE reads in MiXCR, one entry per CDR3 protein. The sample has some 1.7 million distinct CDR3 sequences, 25% to 30% seen once; the top ten hold roughly 8%. Sequencing used blood. These receptors originate from a woman aged 25 to 39 in good health.

The V gene is TRBV7-2, the J gene TRBJ1-6, with 9 positions matching TRBD1. Germline assignment: CDR1 SGHTA and CDR2 FQGNSA. The CDR3 spans 15 residues. The junction had 6 bases not matched to a gene; V was cut back by 5 bases and J by 7 bases. CDR3 bases: TGTGCCAGCAGCAACCGGACAGGGGTGAATTCACCCCTCCACTTT. Amino acids: CASSNRTGVNSPLHF.

This chain joins TRBV12-3 or TRBV12-4 and TRBJ1-2, with D unresolved. Trimming left V 4 bases short and J 4 bases short, with 13 bases between. This CDR3 region has 14 residues. As DNA, the CDR3 is TGTGCCAGCAGTTCTCTCGGGCAGCCCTATGGCTACACCTTC. Its protein is CASSSLGQPYGYTF.

Comments on this clonotype: The junction does not match germline at one end; this may be a read error. The gene calls are TRBV11-2 and TRBJ1-4; D is uncertain. Germline assignment: CDR1 SGHAT and CDR2 FQNNGV. This CDR3 has 15 residues. The CDR3 sequence: CASSLAWVTNEKRFF. In DNA, the CDR3 is TGTGCCAGCAGCTTAGCTTGGGTAACTAATGAAAAACGGTTTTTT.

The table lists this clonotype with a few counts. The rearrangement joins TRBV20-1 to TRBJ1-4, with D unclear. The CDR3 contains 12 residues. Looked up from germline, CDR1 is DFQATT and CDR2 is SNEGSKA (reference sequence). With 5 bases removed from V and 8 bases from J, the gap between germline ends came to 12 bases. The CDR3 loop reads CSAPLNGEKLFF. CDR3 sequence (DNA): TGCAGTGCTCCCCTTAATGGGGAAAAACTGTTTTTT.

In its sample, this clonotype was seen many times. The chain joins TRBV28 to TRBJ2-6, with D uncertain. Trimming took 2 bases from V and 1 from J, leaving 15 bases between them. The CDR3 extends over 18 amino acids. Per the germline V gene, CDR1 is MDHEN and CDR2 is SYDVKM. CDR3 in amino acids: CASSLMGLMWSGANVLTF. Here the CDR3 DNA reads TGTGCCAGCAGTTTAATGGGTCTGATGTGGTCTGGGGCCAACGTCCTGACTTTC.

The V and J genes are TRBV3-1 and TRBJ1-3; 8 bases are a match to TRBD1. Unmatched junction bases numbered 3, after V lost 5 bases and J lost 0 bases. CDR1 is LGHDT, CDR2 YNNKEL, per germline (reference sequence). The CDR3 covers 15 residues. This CDR3 is CASSDGQGSGNTIYF. CDR3 in DNA: TGTGCCAGCAGCGACGGACAGGGCTCTGGAAACACCATATATTTT.

This chain uses TRBV14 with TRBJ2-1, with 8 bases lining up with TRBD1. With 2 bases clipped from V and 0 bases from J, the junction kept 6 bases outside the gene matches. Germline-derived CDR1 and CDR2 are SGHDN and FVKESK. The CDR3 covers 17 residues. The CDR3 protein is CASSQFGDRSSYNEQFF. The CDR3 nucleotides are TGTGCCAGCAGCCAATTCGGGGACAGGAGCTCCTACAATGAGCAGTTCTTC.

This clonotype was recorded at least ten times. The chain uses TRBV5-1 and TRBJ2-7, with D hard to call. Per the germline V gene, CDR1 is SGHRS and CDR2 is YFSETQ. Trimming shortened V by 3 bases and J by 3 bases, and 22 bases separated the two germline ends. The length of the CDR3 is 17 residues. This CDR3 reads CASSSFINVKVDYEQYF. In nucleotides, the CDR3 is TGCGCCAGCAGCTCCTTTATAAACGTGAAGGTAGACTACGAGCAGTACTTC.

This clonotype was seen repeatedly, ten times or more. V is TRBV24-1 and J is TRBJ2-5; TRBD2 agrees at 11 bases. V lost 5 bases, J lost 2 bases, and 6 bases stayed unmatched. Germline V gives CDR1 KGHDR, CDR2 SFDVKD. CDR3 length equals 16 residues. The CDR3 coding sequence is TGTGCCACCAGTGTATTGACTAGCGGGGAGCAAGAGACCCAGTACTTC. Its protein is CATSVLTSGEQETQYF.

With regard to this clonotype: Germline is not matched at one junction end, which may reflect a read error. The chain recombines TRBV7-2 with TRBJ1-2; TRBD1 matches at 7 bases. CDR3 size: 13 residues. Germline lookup yields CDR1 SGHTA and CDR2 FQGNSA. The CDR3 is CASSPQGDYGHTF. DNA of the CDR3: TGTGCCAGCAGCCCCCAGGGGGACTATGGCCACACCTTC.

This clonotype was detected a few times. The rearrangement joins TRBV4-3 to TRBJ2-7; D is unclear. The CDR3 consists of 14 residues. Trimming shortened V by 3 bases and J by 2 bases, and 11 bases separated the two germline ends. Germline V lookup: CDR1 LGHNA, CDR2 YSLEER. This CDR3 is CASSQNPDPYEQYF. CDR3 DNA sequence: TGCGCCAGCAGCCAGAACCCGGACCCCTACGAGCAGTACTTC.

CDR3 in DNA: TGCGCCAGCAGCGATGGCTACAGGGGGTATGGCTACACCTTC. It is translated as CASSDGYRGYGYTF. This chain uses TRBV5-1 with TRBJ1-2; 8 bases fit TRBD1. The germline gives CDR1 SGHRS, CDR2 YFSETQ. This CDR3 has 14 residues. V shed 4 bases, J shed 5 bases, and the junction held 7 bases outside the gene matches.

V gene TRBV28 combines with J gene TRBJ2-2, with TRBD1 matching over 10 bases. The germline V gene encodes CDR1 MDHEN and CDR2 SYDVKM. The junction had 7 bases not matched to a gene; V was cut back by 5 bases and J by 4 bases. The CDR3 runs to 16 residues. Written as DNA, the CDR3 is TGTGCCAGCAGTCCGAGACAGGGGGCCGGCACCGGGGAGCTGTTTTTT. The encoded protein is CASSPRQGAGTGELFF.

V gene TRBV20-1 combines with J gene TRBJ2-5; D remains ambiguous. The V end lost 3 bases, the J end lost 7 bases, and 12 bases lay between the germline ends. CDR1 is DFQATT, CDR2 SNEGSKA, per germline (reference sequence). The CDR3 runs 12 residues. Written as DNA, the CDR3 is TGCAGTGCTAGGGGCCGAGTGACGACCCAGTACTTC. This translates into CSARGRVTTQYF.

This clonotype was recorded a few times. The chain employs TRBV4-1 and TRBJ1-5; D call uncertain. Deletions cut 3 bases from V and 4 bases from J, with 10 bases between. Per germline, CDR1 MGHRA and CDR2 YSYEKL. This CDR3 is built from 14 residues. CDR3 coding DNA: TGCGCCAGCAGCCATGATTCTTTTAATCAGCCCCAGCATTTT. Translated: CASSHDSFNQPQHF.

This clonotype was seen a few times. This chain uses TRBV7-9 with TRBJ2-1, with D maybe TRBD1 (5 bases). Germline CDR1 and CDR2: SEHNR and FQNEAQ (reference sequence). This CDR3 has 15 residues. Trimming took off 2 bases at V and 2 bases at J, with 10 bases between the two ends. CDR3 residues: CASSLSPRAYNEQFF. CDR3 nucleotide sequence: TGTGCCAGCAGCTTATCCCCCAGGGCCTACAATGAGCAGTTCTTC.

This chain joins TRBV28 and TRBJ2-1; TRBD2 matches 7 bases. The CDR3 totals 15 residues. Germline lookup yields CDR1 MDHEN and CDR2 SYDVKM. The V gene end was trimmed by 6 bases and the J gene end by 7 bases; junction bases not matched to a gene: 12. The CDR3 spells CASRIPAGVDNEQFF. DNA of the CDR3: TGTGCCAGCAGGATCCCTGCGGGAGTTGATAATGAGCAGTTCTTC.

The rearrangement uses TRBV7-9 and TRBJ1-2; D remains unclear. The CDR3 extends over 14 amino acids. CDR1 SEHNR and CDR2 FQNEAQ come from the germline V gene (reference sequence). The V end was cut by 3 bases, the J end by 4 bases, with 12 bases between. CDR3 sequence (DNA): TGTGCCAGCAGCTTCGGAGAGGGAGGCTATGGCTACACCTTC. Protein product: CASSFGEGGYGYTF.